This T cell receptor (beta chain) stems from a study of T cell responses to AZD1222 COVID-19 vaccine. Points from the study as a whole: Just five or six AZD1222 recipients tested seropositive at baseline. Most donors were white British and more were female, and clonal diversity was possibly underestimated. Nearly half of spike-specific TCRs reportedly target variant regions that are unmutated in the B.1.351 and B.1.1.7 variants. With dominance at 160-218 and 743-854, vaccine-associated CD4 TCRs spanned spike.

The data were produced by immunoSEQ multiplex PCR, yet TCRdb's version contains in-frame clones alone and is incomplete. The sample lists fewer than 200,000 clones, 91% occurring once. This clone was observed once. No antigen is known for it. The source material was peripheral blood, sampled on day 0 of AZD1222 vaccination. This sequence originates from an adult in good health.

The CDR3 loop reads CASTTSGSNEQFF. In DNA, the CDR3 is TGTGCCAGCACGACTAGCGGGAGCAATGAGCAGTTCTTC. The chain couples TRBV24-1 to TRBJ2-1; TRBD2 agrees at 12 bases. Germline trimming cut 11 bases from V and 6 bases from J; bases unmatched to any gene: 4. The CDR3 length is 13 residues. Germline CDR1 reads KGHDR; CDR2 reads SFDVKD.